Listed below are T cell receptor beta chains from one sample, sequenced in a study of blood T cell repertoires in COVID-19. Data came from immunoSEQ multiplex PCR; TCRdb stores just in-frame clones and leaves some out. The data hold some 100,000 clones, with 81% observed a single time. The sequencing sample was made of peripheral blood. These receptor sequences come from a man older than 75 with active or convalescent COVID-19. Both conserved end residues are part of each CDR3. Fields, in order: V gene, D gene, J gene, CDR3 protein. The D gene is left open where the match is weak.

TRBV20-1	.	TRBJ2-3	CSLKSADTQYF
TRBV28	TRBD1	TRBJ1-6	CASSTGGRVTLHF
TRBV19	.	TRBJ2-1	CASSMGDEQFF
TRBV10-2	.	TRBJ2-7	CASSKGAGYEQYF
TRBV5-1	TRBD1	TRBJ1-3	CASSTSGGLGNTIYF
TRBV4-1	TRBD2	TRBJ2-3	CASSLSGGVTDTQYF
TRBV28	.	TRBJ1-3	CASREAGTSTGNTIYF
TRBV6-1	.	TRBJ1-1	CASSEPAGAEAFF
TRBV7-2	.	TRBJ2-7	CASSLSGQSYEQYF
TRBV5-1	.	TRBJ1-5	CASRPDRNNQPQHF
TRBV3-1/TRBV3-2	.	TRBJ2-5	CASSPLSETQYF
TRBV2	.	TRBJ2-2	CAWGLVNTGELFF
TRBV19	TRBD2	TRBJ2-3	CASMTSGLSTDTQYF
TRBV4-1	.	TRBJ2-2	CASRGQPNTGELFF
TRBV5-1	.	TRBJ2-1	CASSPTQGWDEQFF
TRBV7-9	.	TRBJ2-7	CASSLAPGRYSYEQYF
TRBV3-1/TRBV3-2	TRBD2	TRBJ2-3	CASSPRVGVAGGRGTDTQYF
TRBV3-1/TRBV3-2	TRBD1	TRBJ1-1	CASSQEGQITEAFF
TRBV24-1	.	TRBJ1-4	CATSEGATNEKLFF
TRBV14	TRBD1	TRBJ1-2	CASSPLTGGGYGYTF
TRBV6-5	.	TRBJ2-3	CASSYVGGPVADTQYF
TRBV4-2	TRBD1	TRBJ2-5	CASSPIPGQGSETQYF
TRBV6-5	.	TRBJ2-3	CASTPEAGSPDTQYF
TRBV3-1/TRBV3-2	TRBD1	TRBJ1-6	CASSQQQGAVSSPLHF
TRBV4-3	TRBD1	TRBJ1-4	CASSPGTGPEKLFF
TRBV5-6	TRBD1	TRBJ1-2	CASSLFRTGSYGYTF
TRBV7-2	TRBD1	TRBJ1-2	CASRPGTDGYGYTF
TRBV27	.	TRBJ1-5	CASSRPRGTYSNQPQHF
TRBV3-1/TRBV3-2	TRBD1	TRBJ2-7	CACSRQGNSYEQYF
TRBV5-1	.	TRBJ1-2	CASSLGWTANYGYTF
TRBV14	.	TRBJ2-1	CASSRSGGLYNEQFF
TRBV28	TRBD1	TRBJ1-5	CASSSLAGGLQPQHF
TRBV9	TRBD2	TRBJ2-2	CASSVVTSGAVGELFF
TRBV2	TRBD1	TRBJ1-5	CASNLGQGFFQPQHF
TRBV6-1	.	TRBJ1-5	CASSDFIGAAVQPQHF
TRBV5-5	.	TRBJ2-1	CASSPVYNEQFF
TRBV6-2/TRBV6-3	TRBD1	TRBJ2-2	CASSQIPRGSSNTGELFF
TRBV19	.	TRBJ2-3	CASSRGRDTQYF
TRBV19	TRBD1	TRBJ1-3	CASSPRSGTGTGNTIYF
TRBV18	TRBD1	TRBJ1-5	CASSPPGQGHQPQHF
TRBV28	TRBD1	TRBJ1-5	CASSSPGQGSDQPQHF
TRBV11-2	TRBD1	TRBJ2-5	CASSFIGGETQYF
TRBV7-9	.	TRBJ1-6	CASSPPQGRVHF
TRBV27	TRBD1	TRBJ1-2	CASSTLGQGSHGYTF
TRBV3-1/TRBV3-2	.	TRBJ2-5	CASSGGGAWRETQYF
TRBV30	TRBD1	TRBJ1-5	CAWSTGQNNQPQHF
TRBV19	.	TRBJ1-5	CASSMQANQPQHF
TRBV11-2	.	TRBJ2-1	CASSLIGTPDNEQFF
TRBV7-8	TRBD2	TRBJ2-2	CASSLVPGLAGTNTGELFF
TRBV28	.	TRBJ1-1	CASSLDIEGTEAFF
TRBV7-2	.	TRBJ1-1	CASSSRAAGAEAFF
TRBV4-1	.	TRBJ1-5	CASSQEWPGNQPQHF
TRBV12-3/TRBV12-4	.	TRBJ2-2	CASGGTGELFF
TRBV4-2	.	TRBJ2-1	CASSQDRIGGGLTGSYNEQFF
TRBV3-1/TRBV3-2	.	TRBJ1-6	CASSLREQGNNSPLHF